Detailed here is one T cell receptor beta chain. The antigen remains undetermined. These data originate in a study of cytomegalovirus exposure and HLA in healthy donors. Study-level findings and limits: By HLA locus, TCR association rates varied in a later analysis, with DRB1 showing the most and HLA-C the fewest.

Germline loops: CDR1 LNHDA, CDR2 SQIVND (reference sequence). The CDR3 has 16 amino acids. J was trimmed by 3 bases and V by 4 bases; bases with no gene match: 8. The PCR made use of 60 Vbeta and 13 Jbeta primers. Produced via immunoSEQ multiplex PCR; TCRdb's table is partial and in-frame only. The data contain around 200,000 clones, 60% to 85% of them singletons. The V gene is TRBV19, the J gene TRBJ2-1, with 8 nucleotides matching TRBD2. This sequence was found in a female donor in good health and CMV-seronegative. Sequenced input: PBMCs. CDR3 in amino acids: CASSRVLADIYNEQFF. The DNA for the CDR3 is TGTGCCAGTAGTAGAGTACTAGCGGACATCTACAATGAGCAGTTCTTC. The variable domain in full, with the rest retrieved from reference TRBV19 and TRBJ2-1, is DGGITQSPKYLFRKEGQNVTLSCEQNLNHDAMYWYRQDPGQGLRLIYYSQIVNDFQKGDIAEGYSVSREKKESFPLTVTSAQKNPTAFYLCASSRVLADIYNEQFFGPGTRLTVL.